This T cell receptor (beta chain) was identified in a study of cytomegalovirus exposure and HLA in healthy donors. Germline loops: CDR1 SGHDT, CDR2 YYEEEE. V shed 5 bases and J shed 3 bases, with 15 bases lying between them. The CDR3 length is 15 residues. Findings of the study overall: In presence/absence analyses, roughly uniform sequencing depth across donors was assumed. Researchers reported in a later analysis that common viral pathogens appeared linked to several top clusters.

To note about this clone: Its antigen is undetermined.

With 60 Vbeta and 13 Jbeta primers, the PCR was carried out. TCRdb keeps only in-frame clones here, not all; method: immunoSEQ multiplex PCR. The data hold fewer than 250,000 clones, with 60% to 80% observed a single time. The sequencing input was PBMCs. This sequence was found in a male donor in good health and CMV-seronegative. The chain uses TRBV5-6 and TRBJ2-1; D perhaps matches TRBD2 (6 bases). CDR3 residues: CASRSGLLGYNEQFF. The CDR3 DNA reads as TGTGCCAGCAGGTCCGGACTATTGGGCTACAATGAGCAGTTCTTC.